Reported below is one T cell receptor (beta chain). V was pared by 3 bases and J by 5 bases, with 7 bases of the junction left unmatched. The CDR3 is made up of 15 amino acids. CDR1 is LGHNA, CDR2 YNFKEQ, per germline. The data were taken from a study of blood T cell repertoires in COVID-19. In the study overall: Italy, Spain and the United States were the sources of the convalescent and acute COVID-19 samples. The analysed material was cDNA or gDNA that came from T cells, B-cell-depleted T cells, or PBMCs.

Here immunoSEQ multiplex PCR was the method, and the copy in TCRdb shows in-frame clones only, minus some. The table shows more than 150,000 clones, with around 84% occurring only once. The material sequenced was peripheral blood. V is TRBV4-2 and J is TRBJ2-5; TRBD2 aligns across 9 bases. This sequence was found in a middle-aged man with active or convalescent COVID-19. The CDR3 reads CASSQVSGGWETQYF. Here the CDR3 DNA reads TGTGCCAGCAGCCAGGTCAGCGGGGGGTGGGAGACCCAGTACTTC.